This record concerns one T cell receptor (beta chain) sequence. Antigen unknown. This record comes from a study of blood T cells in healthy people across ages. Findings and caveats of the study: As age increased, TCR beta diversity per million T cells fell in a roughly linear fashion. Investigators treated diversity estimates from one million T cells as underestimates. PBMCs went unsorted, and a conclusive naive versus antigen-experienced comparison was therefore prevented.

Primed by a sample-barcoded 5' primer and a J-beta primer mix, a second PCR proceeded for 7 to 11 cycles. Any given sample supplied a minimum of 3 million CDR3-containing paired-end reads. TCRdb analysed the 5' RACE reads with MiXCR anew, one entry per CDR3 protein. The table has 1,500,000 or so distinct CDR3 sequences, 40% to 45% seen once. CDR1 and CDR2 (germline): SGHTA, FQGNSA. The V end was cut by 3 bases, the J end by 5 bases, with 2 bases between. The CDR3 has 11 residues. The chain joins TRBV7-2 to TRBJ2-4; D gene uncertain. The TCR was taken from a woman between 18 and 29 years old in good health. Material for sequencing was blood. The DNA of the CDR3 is TGTGCCAGCAGCTTTGAAAACATTCAGTACTTC. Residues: CASSFENIQYF.